This T cell receptor beta chain derives from a study of CD8 T cells in ankylosing spondylitis. The germline V gene has CDR1 MDHEN and CDR2 SYDVKM. V shed 5 bases and J 5 bases; nucleotides not matched to a gene: 7. There are 14 residues in the CDR3. TCRdb re-derived calls from the 5' RACE reads in MiXCR, one entry per CDR3 protein. The sample comprises over 30,000 distinct CDR3 sequences, 16% of which are singletons, and about 49% rests with the top ten. This chain uses TRBV28 with TRBJ2-3, with 7 positions matching TRBD2. The sequence was collected from a male donor with ankylosing spondylitis or in good health (not recorded which). Source material: blood. The CDR3 DNA reads TGTGCCAGCAGTCCACCCCGGGGGGTAGATACGCAGTATTTT. Residues: CASSPPRGVDTQYF.